This T cell receptor beta chain is from a study of T cell responses to AZD1222 COVID-19 vaccine. About the study: Second-dose schedules of about 4 or about 12 weeks were combined.

This CDR3 is 14 amino acids long. Germline CDR1 and CDR2: SGHRS and YFSETQ. Trimming pared 4 bases from V and 4 bases from J, leaving 14 bases between. Method: immunoSEQ multiplex PCR; TCRdb's copy keeps in-frame clones and lacks some. Altogether some 150,000 clones are present, just over 90% being singletons, with the ten largest covering less than 2%. Whole-study results and caveats: The study sampled repertoires only after the peak T cell response. Nearly half of unique spike-specific TCRs reportedly avoided B.1.351 and B.1.1.7 mutated regions.

Remarks on this clone: Its target is unknown.

The clonotype was recovered from an adult in good health. This chain uses TRBV5-1 with TRBJ1-1; weak D call: TRBD1 (6 bases). The specimen was peripheral blood, collected on day 0 of AZD1222 vaccination. As DNA, the CDR3 is TGCGCCAGCAGCGGGGGCTCGGACAGCACTGAAGCTTTCTTT. This translates into CASSGGSDSTEAFF.